This record looks at one TCR beta chain sequence and its context. This CDR3 has 14 residues. CDR1 SNHLY and CDR2 FYNNEI come from the germline V gene. The germline V and J ends were trimmed by 6 bases and 7 bases, with 15 bases remaining between them. The data were taken from a study of T cell changes during pregnancy in multiple sclerosis. TCRdb's table, derived via immunoSEQ multiplex PCR, lists solely in-frame clones and lacks some. The repertoire includes 30,000 to 45,000 clones, 85% to 95% of them detected once, and 0.4% to 0.45% sits in the top ten. This sequence originates from a female donor in good health, enrolled as a control in a pregnancy study. The V and J genes are TRBV2 and TRBJ1-4, with a possible D match to TRBD1 (5 bases). The source material was CD4+ T cells from peripheral blood mononuclear cells, sampled in the third trimester of pregnancy. For the CDR3, the DNA is TGTGCCAGCAGCGGAGGGGCGCTGGGTGAAAAACTGTTTTTT. This codes for CASSGGALGEKLFF.